Listed here are 21 T cell receptor beta chains from one sample, sequenced in a study of Graves' ophthalmopathy and Graves' hyperthyroidism. RNA transcripts yielded amplified TCR beta CDR3 regions. Investigators did first-round RT-PCR with HTBI primers, then second-round multiplex PCR. TCRdb itself ran the multiplex PCR reads through MiXCR, one entry per CDR3 protein. The sample gives 40,000 to 50,000 distinct CDR3 sequences, around half of which show up once; about 24% is in the top ten. Sequenced input: peripheral blood. The receptor source for this set is an adult man with Graves' ophthalmopathy.

The count of this clonotype is one. The V and J genes are TRBV5-1 and TRBJ1-2; D gene uncertain. This CDR3 region has 12 residues. Trimming took off 0 bases at V and 7 bases at J, with 7 bases between the two ends. Germline V gene data show CDR1 as SGHRS and CDR2 as YFSETQ. CDR3 in DNA: TGCGCCAGCAGCTTGGATGGGATTGGCTACACCTTC. It codes for CASSLDGIGYTF.

This clonotype has just a few counts. The chain uses TRBV13 and TRBJ1-6, with D maybe TRBD1 (6 bases). Per germline, CDR1 PRHDT and CDR2 FYEKMQ (reference sequence). This CDR3 spans 14 amino acids. Trimming removed 0 bases from V and 9 bases from J, with 9 bases in between. The CDR3 loop reads CASSLGQGGSPLHF. The CDR3 nucleotides read TGTGCCAGCAGCTTAGGACAGGGTGGTTCACCCCTCCACTTT.

This chain connects TRBV29-1 to TRBJ1-1; 7 bases line up with TRBD1. This CDR3 comprises 12 residues. The V segment lost 1 base and the J segment 5 bases; nucleotides outside the gene matches: 1. Germline V lookup: CDR1 SQVTM, CDR2 ANQGSEA. DNA of the CDR3: TGCAGCGTTGAAGGGGGACAGACTGAAGCTTTCTTT. It translates to CSVEGGQTEAFF.

This clonotype was picked up a small number of times. CDR3 nucleotides: TGTGCCAGCAGCTTAGTCCCACCACTAGCGGGAGGTTACGAGCAGTACTTC. This encodes CASSLVPPLAGGYEQYF. The gene calls are TRBV7-2 and TRBJ2-7; 12 bases are a match to TRBD2. Germline V gene sequence: CDR1 SGHTA, CDR2 FQGNSA. The CDR3 consists of 17 residues. The V segment lost 1 base and the J segment 4 bases; nucleotides outside the gene matches: 8. Variable domain in full (rest from reference TRBV7-2 and TRBJ2-7): GAGVSQSPSNKVTEKGKDVELRCDPISGHTALYWYRQSLGQGLEFLIYFQGNSAPDKSGLPSDRFSAERTGGSVSTLTIQRTQQEDSAVYLCASSLVPPLAGGYEQYFGPGTRLTVT.

In the case of this clonotype: This CDR3 is missing its conserved last phenylalanine or tryptophan, likely due to a read error. V usage is TRBV5-1 and J usage is TRBJ2-3; 8 bases are shared with TRBD1. The CDR3 loop spans 13 amino acids. V gave up 4 bases and J gave up 6 bases; unmatched junction bases: 4. Germline-derived CDR1 and CDR2 are SGHRS and YFSETQ. The CDR3 region has the DNA TGCGCCAGCAGCCTGGCAGGGGGCGATACGCAGTATCTT. This gives the protein CASSLAGGDTQYL.

The genes are TRBV12-3 or TRBV12-4 and TRBJ1-6; tentatively, D is TRBD1 (5 bases). Between the trimmed V and J ends, which lost 5 bases and 8 bases, there was a span of 13 bases. The CDR3 has 14 residues. CDR3 DNA: TGTGCCAGCAGTGCCGGGACTCCAGATTCACCCCTCCACTTT. It is translated as CASSAGTPDSPLHF.

This chain joins TRBV29-1 and TRBJ2-5; 11 bases align to TRBD2. From germline, CDR1 is SQVTM and CDR2 ANQGSEA. The CDR3 runs to 12 residues. V lost 5 bases to trimming and J lost 14 bases; unmatched junction nucleotides: 10. The DNA for the CDR3 is TGCAGCGTTCCTAGCGGGGGGCCCCAGATTTACTTC. It codes for CSVPSGGPQIYF.

The V call is TRBV6-6, the J call TRBJ2-7; 7 nucleotides match TRBD2. J gave up 0 bases and V 2 bases, and 4 bases lay outside the gene matches. Per the germline V gene, CDR1 is MNHNY and CDR2 is SVGAGI (reference sequence). The CDR3 runs 15 residues. CDR3 loop: CASSYVTSDSYEQYF. The DNA of the CDR3 is TGTGCCAGCAGTTACGTAACTAGCGACTCCTACGAGCAGTACTTC.

This clonotype was recorded many times. The chain employs TRBV6-5 and TRBJ2-7, with 10 bases matching TRBD2. There are 16 residues in the CDR3. The trim removed 4 bases at V and 3 bases at J, leaving 9 bases unmatched. Germline CDR1 and CDR2: MNHEY and SVGAGI. In DNA form, the CDR3 reads TGTGCCAGCAGTTCTCTAATAGCGGGAGGTCTCTACGAGCAGTACTTC. This encodes CASSSLIAGGLYEQYF.

A single count supports this clonotype. The chain couples TRBV6-4 to TRBJ2-3, with D possibly TRBD2 on 5 matching bases. V lost 6 bases and J lost 1, with 8 bases in between. This CDR3 comprises 13 residues. Germline V lookup: CDR1 MRHNA, CDR2 SNTAGT. The CDR3 DNA reads as TGTGCCAGCAGGTGGCGGGGCACAGATACGCAGTATTTT. It specifies CASRWRGTDTQYF.

This chain's CDR3 is CASSTAGNNEQFF. The CDR3 DNA reads as TGTGCCAGCTCGACAGCGGGAAACAATGAGCAGTTCTTC. The chain uses TRBV5-5 and TRBJ2-1, with 7 bases that match TRBD2. Looked up from germline, CDR1 is SGHKS and CDR2 is YYEKEE (reference sequence). The CDR3 length is 13 residues. After removal of 7 bases from V and 5 bases from J, the junction contained 6 bases not matched to a gene.

Of note for this clonotype: A read error may account for a junction end that differs from germline. The chain couples TRBV25-1 to TRBJ2-3; TRBD1 or TRBD2 may be the D gene (6 bases each). Germline lookup yields CDR1 MGHDK and CDR2 SYGVNS. The CDR3 length is 20 residues. This CDR3 is CASSEYFSFLQWGASDTQYF. For the CDR3, the DNA is TGCGCCAGCAGTGAATATTTCAGCTTCCTACAATGGGGGGCCTCAGATACGCAGTATTTT. The full variable domain, its missing parts supplied by reference TRBV25-1 and TRBJ2-3, is EADIYQTPRYLVIGTGKKITLECSQTMGHDKMYWYQQDPGMELHLIHYSYGVNSTEKGDLSSESTVSRIRTEHFPLTLESARPSHTSQYLCASSEYFSFLQWGASDTQYFGPGTRLTVL.

This clonotype was counted once. CDR3 sequence: CASSLGGQGTNNSPLHF. In nucleotides, the CDR3 is TGTGCCAGCAGCTTGGGTGGACAGGGGACGAATAATTCACCCCTCCACTTT. The chain links TRBV5-4 to TRBJ1-6; TRBD1 matches at 9 bases. V shed 0 bases, J shed 5 bases, and the junction held 6 bases outside the gene matches. This CDR3 region has 17 residues. CDR1 and CDR2 (germline): SGHNT, YYREEE (reference sequence).

The gene calls are TRBV24-1 and TRBJ1-6; 10 bases are shared with TRBD1. Germline V gene data show CDR1 as KGHDR and CDR2 as SFDVKD. J lost 2 bases, V lost 6 bases, and 21 bases had no gene match. The CDR3 extends over 22 amino acids. Here the CDR3 reads CATSYSRRTGGARGPYNSPLHF. CDR3 bases: TGTGCCACCAGTTACTCGAGAAGGACAGGGGGGGCCCGGGGACCCTATAATTCACCCCTCCACTTT.

The chain couples TRBV4-3 to TRBJ1-1; a possible D gene is TRBD1 (6 bases). The CDR3 extends over 11 amino acids. Germline CDR1 and CDR2: LGHNA and YSLEER. The V end lost 8 bases, the J end lost 8 bases, and 12 bases lay between the germline ends. This chain's CDR3 is CASRGAAEAFF. The CDR3 coding sequence is TGCGCCAGCCGGGGGGCGGCCGAAGCTTTCTTT.

The chain has TRBV5-1 and TRBJ2-6, with 7 bases fitting TRBD1. The J segment lost 2 bases and the V segment lost 0 bases, leaving 5 bases of the junction unmatched. The CDR3 is made up of 17 amino acids. Germline-derived CDR1 and CDR2 are SGHRS and YFSETQ. Here the CDR3 DNA reads TGCGCCAGCAGCTTGGGACAGGGAATGGCTGGGGCCAACGTCCTGACTTTC. The encoded protein is CASSLGQGMAGANVLTF.

The V call is TRBV7-3, the J call TRBJ2-3; 7 nucleotides match TRBD2. V lost 5 bases, J lost 4 bases, and 9 bases stayed unmatched. Germline V lookup: CDR1 SGHTA, CDR2 FQGTGA. The CDR3 contains 15 residues. The CDR3 sequence: CASSQPGGDADTQYF. The DNA of the CDR3 is TGTGCCAGCAGCCAGCCTGGGGGGGACGCAGATACGCAGTATTTT. Filled out from reference TRBV7-3 and TRBJ2-3, the complete variable domain reads GAGVSQTPSNKVTEKGKYVELRCDPISGHTALYWYRQSLGQGPEFLIYFQGTGAADDSGLPNDRFFAVRPEGSVSTLKIQRTERGDSAVYLCASSQPGGDADTQYFGPGTRLTVL.

This clonotype was seen repeatedly, ten times or more. The rearrangement uses TRBV5-1 and TRBJ1-1, with D possibly matching TRBD1 (6 bases). CDR1 and CDR2 (germline): SGHRS, YFSETQ. The length of the CDR3 is 14 residues. Trimming took 4 bases from V and 7 from J, leaving 17 bases between them. CDR3 nucleotides: TGCGCCAGCAGCCCGCTGGGCGGGGGCGGTGAAGCTTTCTTT. Translating gives CASSPLGGGGEAFF.

V usage is TRBV2 and J usage is TRBJ2-7; D call uncertain. The germline V gene encodes CDR1 SNHLY and CDR2 FYNNEI. The CDR3 sequence is 11 residues long. V was shortened by 3 bases and J by 4 bases, with 4 bases between the two germline ends. The CDR3 protein is CASSDIYEQYF. The CDR3 coding sequence is TGTGCCAGCAGTGATATTTACGAGCAGTACTTC.

This clonotype was picked up many times. V is TRBV20-1 and J is TRBJ1-1; D is perhaps TRBD1 (5 bases). V lost 3 bases and J lost 0, with 11 bases in between. The CDR3 runs 14 residues. Germline-derived CDR1 and CDR2 are DFQATT and SNEGSKA (reference sequence). The CDR3: CSARRGPLNTEAFF. CDR3 in DNA: TGCAGTGCTAGGAGGGGACCGCTGAACACTGAAGCTTTCTTT.

This clonotype was picked up one time. The J gene is TRBJ2-2, the V gene TRBV9; 7 bases fit TRBD2. CDR1 and CDR2 from the germline V gene are SGDLS and YYNGEE. V trimming: 3 bases; J trimming: 5 bases; junction bases outside the gene matches: 16. This CDR3 has 18 amino acids. The CDR3 sequence is CASSATLSGVSGTGELFF. CDR3 sequence (DNA): TGTGCCAGCAGCGCAACCCTCAGCGGGGTCTCGGGAACCGGGGAGCTGTTTTTT. Variable domain in full (rest from reference TRBV9 and TRBJ2-2): DSGVTQTPKHLITATGQRVTLRCSPRSGDLSVYWYQQSLDQGLQFLIQYYNGEERAKGNILERFSAQQFPDLHSELNLSSLELGDSALYFCASSATLSGVSGTGELFFGEGSRLTVL.